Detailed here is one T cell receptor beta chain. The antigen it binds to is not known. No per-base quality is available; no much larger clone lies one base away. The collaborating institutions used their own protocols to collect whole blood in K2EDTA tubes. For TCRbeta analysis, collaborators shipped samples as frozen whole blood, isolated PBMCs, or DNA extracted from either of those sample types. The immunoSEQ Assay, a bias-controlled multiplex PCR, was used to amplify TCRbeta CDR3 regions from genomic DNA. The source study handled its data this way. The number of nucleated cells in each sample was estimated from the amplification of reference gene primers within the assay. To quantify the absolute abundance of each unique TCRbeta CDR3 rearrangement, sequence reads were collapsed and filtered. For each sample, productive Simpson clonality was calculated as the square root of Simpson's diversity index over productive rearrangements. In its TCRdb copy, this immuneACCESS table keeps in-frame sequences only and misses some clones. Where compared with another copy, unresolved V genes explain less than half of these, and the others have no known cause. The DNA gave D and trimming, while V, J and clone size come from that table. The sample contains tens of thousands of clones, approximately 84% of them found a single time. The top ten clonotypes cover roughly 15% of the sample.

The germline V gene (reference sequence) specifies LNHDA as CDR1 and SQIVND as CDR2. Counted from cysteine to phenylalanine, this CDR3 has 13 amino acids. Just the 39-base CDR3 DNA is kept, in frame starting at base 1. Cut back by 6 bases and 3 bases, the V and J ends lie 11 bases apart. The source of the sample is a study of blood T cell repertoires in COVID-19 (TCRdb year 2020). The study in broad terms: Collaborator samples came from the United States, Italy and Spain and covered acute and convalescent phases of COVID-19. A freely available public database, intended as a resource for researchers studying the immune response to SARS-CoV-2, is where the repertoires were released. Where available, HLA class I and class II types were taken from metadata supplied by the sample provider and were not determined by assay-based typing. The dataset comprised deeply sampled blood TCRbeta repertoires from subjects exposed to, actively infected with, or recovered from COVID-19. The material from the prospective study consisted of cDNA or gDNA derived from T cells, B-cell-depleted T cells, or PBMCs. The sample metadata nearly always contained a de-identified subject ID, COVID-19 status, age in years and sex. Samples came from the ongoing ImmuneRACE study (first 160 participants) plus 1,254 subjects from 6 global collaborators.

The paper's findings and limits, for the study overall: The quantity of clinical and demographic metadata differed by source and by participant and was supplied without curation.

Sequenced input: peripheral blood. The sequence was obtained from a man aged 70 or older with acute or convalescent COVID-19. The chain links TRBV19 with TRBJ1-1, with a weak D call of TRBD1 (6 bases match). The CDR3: CASRWTEDTEAFF. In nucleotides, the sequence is TGTGCCAGTAGATGGACAGAAGACACTGAAGCTTTCTTT.